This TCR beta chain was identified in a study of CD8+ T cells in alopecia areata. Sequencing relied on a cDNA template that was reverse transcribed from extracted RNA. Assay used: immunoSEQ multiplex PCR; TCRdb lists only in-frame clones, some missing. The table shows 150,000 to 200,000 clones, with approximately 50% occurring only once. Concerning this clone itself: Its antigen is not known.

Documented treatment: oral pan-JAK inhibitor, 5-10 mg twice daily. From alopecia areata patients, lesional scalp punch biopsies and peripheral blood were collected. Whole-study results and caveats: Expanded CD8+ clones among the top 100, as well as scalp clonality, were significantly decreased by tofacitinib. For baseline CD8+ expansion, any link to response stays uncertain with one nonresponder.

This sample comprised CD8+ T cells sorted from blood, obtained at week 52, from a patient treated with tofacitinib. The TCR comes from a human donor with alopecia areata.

The DNA for the CDR3 is TGCAGCGCTCCCTCGGGACTAGCGATCAATGAGCAGTTCTTC. Its protein is CSAPSGLAINEQFF. The chain combines TRBV29-1 with TRBJ2-1, with 10 bases aligning to TRBD2. Germline V gene data show CDR1 as SQVTM and CDR2 as ANQGSEA. Unmatched junction bases numbered 9, after V lost 7 bases and J lost 6 bases. The CDR3 is 14 amino acids.